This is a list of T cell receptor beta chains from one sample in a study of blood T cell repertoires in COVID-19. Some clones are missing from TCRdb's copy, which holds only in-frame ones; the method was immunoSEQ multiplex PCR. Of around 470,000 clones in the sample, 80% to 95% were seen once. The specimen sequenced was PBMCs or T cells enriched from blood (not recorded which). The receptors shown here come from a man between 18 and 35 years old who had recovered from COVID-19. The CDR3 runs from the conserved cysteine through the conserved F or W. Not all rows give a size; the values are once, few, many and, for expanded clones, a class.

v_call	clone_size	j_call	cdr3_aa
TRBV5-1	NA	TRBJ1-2	CASSLAQGQGYTF
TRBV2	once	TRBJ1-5	CASTRIRTGGRQGQPQHF
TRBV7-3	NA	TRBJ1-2	CASRPKTGVAPNYGYTF
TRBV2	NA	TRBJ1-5	CASRVGTLDKAQHF
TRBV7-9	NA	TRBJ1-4	CASSLVLTGGATNEKLFF
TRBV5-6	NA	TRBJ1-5	CASSLGTGTHQPQHF
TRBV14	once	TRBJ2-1	CASSSGLYNEQFF
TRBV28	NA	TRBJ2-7	CASSPYSGGDGYEQYF
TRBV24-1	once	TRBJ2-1	CATSDPQKAGGIMGEQFF
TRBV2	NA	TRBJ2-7	CASSVEQGAYEQYF
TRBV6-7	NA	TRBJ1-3	CASRASRDRAGNTICF
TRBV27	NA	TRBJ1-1	CASSLRGQEHEAFF
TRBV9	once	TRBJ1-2	CASSSPADRGNYGYTF
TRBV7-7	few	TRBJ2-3	CASSLGTGTTDTQYF
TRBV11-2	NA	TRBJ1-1	CASSQRSGGATEAFF
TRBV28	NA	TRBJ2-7	CASSLAGGTQYF
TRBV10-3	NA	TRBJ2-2	CAISEVAGELFF
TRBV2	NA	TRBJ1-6	CASSGDKDRVNSPLHF
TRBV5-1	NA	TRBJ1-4	CASSKTGGVPNEKLFF
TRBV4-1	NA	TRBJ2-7	CASSQSSRYEQYF
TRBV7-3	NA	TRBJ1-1	CASSSPGGTEAFF
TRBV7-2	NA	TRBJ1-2	CASSQAIYGTANYGYTF
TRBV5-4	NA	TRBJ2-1	CASSPPQLAGASEQFF
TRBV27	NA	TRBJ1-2	CASSLSTGNGYTF
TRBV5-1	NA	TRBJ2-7	CASSLQGSSYEQYF
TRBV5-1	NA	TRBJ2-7	CASSPPPGTRSSYEQYF
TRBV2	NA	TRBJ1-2	CASSADVTGANYGYTF
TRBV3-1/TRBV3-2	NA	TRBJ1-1	CASSQFLTGGMNTEAFF
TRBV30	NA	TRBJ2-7	CAWTGVSYEQYF
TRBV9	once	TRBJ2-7	CASSVGPRETYEQYF
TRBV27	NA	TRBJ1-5	CASRLGTGNQPQHF
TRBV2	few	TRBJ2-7	CASSELFGSGRVHEQYF
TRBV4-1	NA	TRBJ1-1	CASSQQQVLNTEAFF
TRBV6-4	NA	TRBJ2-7	CASSDGGQNYEQYF
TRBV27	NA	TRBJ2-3	CASSTTGYADTQYF
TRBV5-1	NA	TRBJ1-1	CASSPGTGEGDTEAFF
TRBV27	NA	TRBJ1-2	CASSLLGQGAGYTF
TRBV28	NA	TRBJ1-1	CASSLWMGGGEDTEAFF
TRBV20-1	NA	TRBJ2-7	CSARGGRNEQYF
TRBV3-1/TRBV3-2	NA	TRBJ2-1	CASSQDRLYGEQFF
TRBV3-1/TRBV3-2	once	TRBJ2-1	CASSHTSGPWIEQFF
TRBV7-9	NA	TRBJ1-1	CASSVTRGIAEAFF
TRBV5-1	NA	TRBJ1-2	CASSPGQGYYGYTF
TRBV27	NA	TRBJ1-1	CASSRVDRVVTEAFF
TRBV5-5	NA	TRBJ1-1	CASSIDRGQTEAFF
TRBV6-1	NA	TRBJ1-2	CASSEFGGLAGYTF
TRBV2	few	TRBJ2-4	CASSRLAGGTTKNIQYF
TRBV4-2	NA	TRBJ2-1	CASSQESVGGRHEQFF
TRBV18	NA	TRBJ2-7	CASSVAVAYEQYF
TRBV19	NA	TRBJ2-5	CASSEAKTQYF
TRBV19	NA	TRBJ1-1	CASSMGPRGRAPEAFF
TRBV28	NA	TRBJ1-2	CASSPGRTF
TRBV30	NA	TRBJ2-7	CAWRHSGRTSYEQYF
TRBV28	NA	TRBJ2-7	CASSFRLAGGNREQYF
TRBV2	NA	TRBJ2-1	CASSELAGSLGEQFF
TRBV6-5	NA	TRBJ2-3	CASRGPLTDTQYF